The next 29 T cell receptor beta chains were all read from a single sample in a study of T-cell reconstitution after alpha-beta-depleted transplantation in children (dated by TCRdb to the mid-2010s). Taken with the paper, the label for treatment or condition translates to: allogeneic hematopoietic cell transplantation with graft depleted of TCRalphabeta T cells and CD19 B cells. Library generation was performed with PCR. The run used an Illumina HiSeq 2500. TCR libraries were prepared with molecular barcoding, using unique molecular identifiers to normalize TCRbeta repertoire quantification. TCRdb trimmed public reads at Q25 via fastp, called clones via MiXCR and kept in-frame beta chains. Here each entry gathers all rows of one CDR3 protein and keeps the most common genes and DNA. The sample table lists hundreds of thousands of distinct CDR3 sequences, about 23% of them with a count of one. The top ten constitute roughly 2.7% of the sample.

The sample in question was PBMCs, obtained before TCRalphabeta/CD19-depleted stem cell transplant. The receptors come from a girl aged 2 to 9 with Fanconi anemia, due to receive a stem cell transplant.

The gene calls are TRBV10-3 and TRBJ1-1; 8 nucleotides line up with TRBD1. Germline trimming cut 11 bases from V and 0 bases from J; bases unmatched to any gene: 8. The CDR3 runs 14 residues. Germline lookup yields CDR1 ENHRY and CDR2 SYGVKD. The CDR3 DNA reads TGTGCCGTCGGACAGGGCCGGATGAACACTGAAGCTTTCTTT. Its translation: CAVGQGRMNTEAFF.

Ten or more counts support this clonotype. The chain employs TRBV6-1 and TRBJ2-2, with D maybe TRBD1 (6 bases). Germline V lookup: CDR1 MNHNS, CDR2 SASEGT. This CDR3 comprises 16 residues. V was pared by 7 bases and J by 4 bases, with 19 bases between. The CDR3 sequence: CASKSRDRRFTGELFF. CDR3 bases: TGTGCCAGCAAAAGTCGCGACAGGCGCTTCACCGGGGAGCTGTTTTTT.

The chain is built from TRBV24-1 and TRBJ1-1; D gene ambiguous. The germline CDR1 and CDR2 sequences are KGHDR and SFDVKD. V was trimmed by 3 bases and J by 4 bases, leaving 8 bases between them. The CDR3 extends over 13 amino acids. CDR3: CATSDVHLTEAFF. The CDR3 DNA reads TGTGCCACCAGTGATGTTCACCTCACTGAAGCTTTCTTT.

V usage is TRBV12-3 or TRBV12-4 and J usage is TRBJ1-3; D unclear. V shed 4 bases and J shed 4 bases, with 11 bases lying between them. The CDR3 consists of 14 residues. Written as DNA, the CDR3 is TGTGCCAGCAGTTCCAATGTCCTCGGAAACACCATATATTTT. This sequence encodes CASSSNVLGNTIYF.

The chain recombines TRBV3-1 with TRBJ1-1; D is unclear. CDR1 and CDR2 (germline): LGHDT, YNNKEL (reference sequence). CDR3 length equals 17 residues. V was cut by 5 bases and J by 1 base, with 20 bases left in between. CDR3 sequence (DNA): TGTGCCAGCAGCGCGCCGTCGCAGCTATACCCGAACACTGAAGCTTTCTTT. Its translation: CASSAPSQLYPNTEAFF.

The V call is TRBV6-5, the J call TRBJ2-7, with 7 bases fitting TRBD1. This CDR3 comprises 16 residues. V dropped 1 base and J dropped 5; count of bases not matched to a gene: 11. CDR1 and CDR2 from the germline V gene are MNHEY and SVGAGI. CDR3 protein: CASSYFLGQVPHEQYF. The CDR3 bases are TGTGCCAGCAGTTACTTCCTCGGACAGGTTCCCCACGAGCAGTACTTC.

This clonotype was counted at least ten times. The chain employs TRBV25-1 and TRBJ1-1, with D unclear. This CDR3 region has 15 residues. CDR1 and CDR2 from the germline V gene are MGHDK and SYGVNS. V was shortened by 5 bases and J by 1 base, with 14 bases between the two germline ends. CDR3 coding DNA: TGTGCCAGCAGTTCCCTTGGCAGAGCGAACACTGAAGCTTTCTTT. It yields the protein CASSSLGRANTEAFF.

This sequence joins TRBV28 and TRBJ2-3; 11 bases fit TRBD2. Germline CDR1 and CDR2: MDHEN and SYDVKM. The CDR3 consists of 16 residues. The trim removed 1 base at V and 5 bases at J, leaving 5 bases unmatched. CDR3 sequence: CASSLSLAGGLDTQYF. The CDR3 region has the DNA TGTGCCAGCAGTTTATCTTTAGCGGGGGGGCTAGATACGCAGTATTTT.

The chain has TRBV10-2 and TRBJ2-2; TRBD2 agrees at 13 bases. The CDR3 sequence is 20 residues long. Trimming removed 2 bases from V and 0 bases from J; junction bases left unmatched: 9. The germline CDR1 and CDR2 sequences are WSHSY and SAAADI. The CDR3 loop is CASSEVGGLAGLANTGELFF. The CDR3 coding sequence is TGCGCCAGCAGTGAGGTGGGGGGACTAGCGGGACTTGCGAACACCGGGGAGCTGTTTTTT.

V usage is TRBV7-8 and J usage is TRBJ2-7; 8 nucleotides align to TRBD1. This CDR3 contains 14 residues. The ends lost 6 bases at V and 6 bases at J; junction bases unmatched: 10. Germline-derived CDR1 and CDR2 are SGHVS and FQNEAQ. CDR3: CASRQGAGVIEQYF. The DNA of the CDR3 is TGTGCCAGCAGGCAGGGGGCCGGGGTTATCGAGCAGTACTTC.

V and J are TRBV20-1 and TRBJ2-7, with TRBD2 matching 7 bases. Germline values: CDR1 DFQATT, CDR2 SNEGSKA (reference sequence). This CDR3 is built from 14 residues. Germline trimming cut 3 bases from V and 3 bases from J; bases unmatched to any gene: 8. The CDR3 spells CSARPLAVLYEQYF. CDR3 DNA: TGCAGTGCTAGGCCGCTAGCGGTTCTCTACGAGCAGTACTTC.

The chain couples TRBV11-2 to TRBJ2-7; tentative D call: TRBD1 (6 bases). CDR3 length: 14 residues. Looked up from germline, CDR1 is SGHAT and CDR2 is FQNNGV. Trimming stripped 4 bases from V and 2 bases from J, with 12 bases between. This chain's CDR3 is CASSSYRATYEQYF. CDR3 nucleotide sequence: TGTGCCAGCAGCTCGTACAGGGCTACCTACGAGCAGTACTTC.

This clonotype appeared a few times. This chain uses TRBV20-1 with TRBJ1-5; TRBD1 matches 8 bases. This CDR3 contains 16 residues. The germline gives CDR1 DFQATT, CDR2 SNEGSKA (reference sequence). V lost 1 base to trimming and J lost 7 bases; unmatched junction nucleotides: 12. The CDR3, as DNA: TGCAGTGCTAGAGCTGTCGGACAGGGTCGGGGACAGCCCCAGCATTTT. Translating it yields CSARAVGQGRGQPQHF.

This clonotype came up a few times. The J gene is TRBJ2-3, the V gene TRBV20-1; weak D call: TRBD2 (5 bases). The V end was cut by 3 bases, the J end by 2 bases, with 18 bases between. This CDR3 has 16 residues. Germline assignment: CDR1 DFQATT and CDR2 SNEGSKA (reference sequence). CDR3 sequence (DNA): TGCAGTGCTAGTATCATCGTGTTGGGAGCCACAGATACGCAGTATTTT. It yields the protein CSASIIVLGATDTQYF.

This sequence joins TRBV7-2 and TRBJ2-3, with 12 bases lining up with TRBD2. CDR1 and CDR2 from the germline V gene are SGHTA and FQGNSA. The CDR3 loop spans 19 amino acids. J lost 2 bases, V lost 0 bases, and 9 bases had no gene match. CDR3 loop: CASSLARPTSGGPTDTQYF. CDR3 sequence (DNA): TGTGCCAGCAGCTTAGCCCGCCCGACTAGCGGGGGACCCACAGATACGCAGTATTTT.

The sample holds many counts of this clonotype. V and J are TRBV7-2 and TRBJ1-1, with D hard to call. The CDR3 is made up of 14 amino acids. With 2 bases removed from V and 4 bases from J, the gap between germline ends came to 11 bases. Looked up from germline, CDR1 is SGHTA and CDR2 is FQGNSA. The DNA of the CDR3 is TGTGCCAGCAGCTTATATAACAGAGTCACTGAAGCTTTCTTT. Its protein product is CASSLYNRVTEAFF.

In regard to this clonotype: This sequence may be a read error, since a much larger clone differs from it by one base. As the CDR3 is not closed by the conserved phenylalanine or tryptophan, this likely results from a read error. The chain uses TRBV29-1 and TRBJ1-1; D remains ambiguous. Germline V CDR1 and CDR2: SQVTM, ANQGSEA. Trimming removed 8 bases from V and 6 bases from J, with 16 bases in between. This CDR3 spans 12 amino acids. The CDR3 DNA follows: TGCAGCCCCATTCAGGTCACAGCTGAAGCTTTCTAT. Protein product: CSPIQVTAEAFY.

The chain carries TRBV7-3 and TRBJ2-7, with 7 bases fitting TRBD2. CDR1 is SGHTA and CDR2 is FQGTGA in the germline V gene. The CDR3 is made up of 15 amino acids. The trim removed 1 base at V and 0 bases at J, leaving 3 bases unmatched. CDR3 region: CASSLIGGSSYEQYF. CDR3 nucleotides: TGTGCCAGCAGCTTAATTGGCGGGAGCTCCTACGAGCAGTACTTC.

This clonotype was found many times. This chain links TRBV12-3 or TRBV12-4 with TRBJ1-6; TRBD1 is a possible D gene (5 bases). CDR3 length: 14 residues. V was trimmed by 1 base and J by 8 bases, leaving 9 bases between them. CDR3 coding DNA: TGTGCCAGCAGTTTAGACAGGACCTATTCACCCCTCCACTTT. It specifies CASSLDRTYSPLHF.

This clonotype was seen ten or more times. The chain employs TRBV5-5 and TRBJ2-1; TRBD1 might be the D (6 bases). Trimming shortened V by 5 bases and J by 8 bases, and 11 bases separated the two germline ends. The CDR3 has 12 residues. Germline loops: CDR1 SGHKS, CDR2 YYEKEE (reference sequence). CDR3 coding DNA: TGTGCCAGCAGACAACAGGGACATGAGCAGTTCTTC. This codes for CASRQQGHEQFF. The variable domain in full, completed from reference TRBV5-5 and TRBJ2-1, reads DAGVTQSPTHLIKTRGQQVTLRCSPISGHKSVSWYQQVLGQGPQFIFQYYEKEERGRGNFPDRFSARQFPNYSSELNVNALLLGDSALYLCASRQQGHEQFFGPGTRLTVL.

This clonotype was seen at least ten times. The chain recombines TRBV29-1 with TRBJ2-7, with a tentative D call TRBD2 (7 bases). This CDR3 is 12 amino acids long. The germline V and J ends were trimmed by 5 bases and 6 bases, with 14 bases remaining between them. The germline V gene has CDR1 SQVTM and CDR2 ANQGSEA. The CDR3: CSVQQGGGEQYF. DNA of the CDR3: TGCAGCGTTCAGCAGGGAGGGGGCGAGCAGTACTTC.

This clonotype appeared many times. The genes are TRBV12-3 or TRBV12-4 and TRBJ2-3, with D perhaps matching TRBD1 (6 bases). Between the trimmed V and J ends, which lost 4 bases and 4 bases, there was a span of 9 bases. The CDR3 has 13 residues. CDR3 region: CASSSYRADTQYF. CDR3 bases: TGTGCCAGCAGTTCGTACAGGGCAGATACGCAGTATTTT.

V is TRBV5-1 and J is TRBJ2-1; a possible D gene is TRBD2 (6 bases). Germline CDR1 is SGHRS and CDR2 is YFSETQ. Trimming removed 4 bases from V and 7 bases from J, with 15 bases in between. The CDR3 sequence is 14 residues long. The CDR3 protein is CASSPGRGWNEQFF. The DNA of the CDR3 is TGCGCCAGCAGCCCAGGGCGGGGTTGGAATGAGCAGTTCTTC. The full variable domain, with the rest looked up from reference TRBV5-1 and TRBJ2-1, is KAGVTQTPRYLIKTRGQQVTLSCSPISGHRSVSWYQQTPGQGLQFLFEYFSETQRNKGNFPGRFSGRQFSNSRSEMNVSTLELGDSALYLCASSPGRGWNEQFFGPGTRLTVL.

The chain carries TRBV7-3 and TRBJ2-3; TRBD2 agrees at 8 bases. Unmatched junction bases numbered 8, after V lost 1 base and J lost 5 bases. The CDR3 sequence is 16 residues long. CDR1 SGHTA and CDR2 FQGTGA come from the germline V gene. The DNA of the CDR3 is TGTGCCAGCAGCTTAATCAGTGGGGCGGGGGGAGATACGCAGTATTTT. It is translated as CASSLISGAGGDTQYF. Full variable domain (outside the CDR3, taken from reference TRBV7-3 and TRBJ2-3): GAGVSQTPSNKVTEKGKYVELRCDPISGHTALYWYRQSLGQGPEFLIYFQGTGAADDSGLPNDRFFAVRPEGSVSTLKIQRTERGDSAVYLCASSLISGAGGDTQYFGPGTRLTVL.

This clonotype was seen at least ten times. The genes are TRBV10-3 and TRBJ1-5; 7 nucleotides align to TRBD1. V lost 3 bases and J lost 5; bases outside the gene matches: 4. The germline V gene has CDR1 ENHRY and CDR2 SYGVKD. The CDR3 extends over 14 amino acids. This chain's CDR3 is CAISESRGDQPQHF. In nucleotides, the CDR3 is TGTGCCATCAGTGAATCCAGGGGGGATCAGCCCCAGCATTTT.

This clonotype appeared many times. The chain employs TRBV4-2 and TRBJ2-1; tentative D call: TRBD2 (6 bases). The CDR3 is made up of 17 amino acids. V was shortened by 0 bases and J by 5 bases, with 17 bases between the two germline ends. Germline CDR1 LGHNA, CDR2 YNFKEQ. This CDR3 is CASSQDAGTGADNEQFF. As DNA, the CDR3 is TGTGCCAGCAGCCAAGATGCCGGGACTGGAGCCGACAATGAGCAGTTCTTC.

The chain uses TRBV4-1 and TRBJ2-1; no firm D call. Germline V gene sequence: CDR1 MGHRA, CDR2 YSYEKL. V lost 2 bases, J lost 7 bases, and 12 bases lay in between. The length of the CDR3 is 14 residues. CDR3 loop: CASSQPPGRNEQFF. In nucleotides, the CDR3 is TGCGCCAGCAGCCAACCCCCTGGTCGGAATGAGCAGTTCTTC.

This clonotype has a handful of counts. This rearrangement joins TRBV28 to TRBJ1-2, with 8 bases matching TRBD1. The CDR3 covers 12 residues. J gave up 5 bases and V 5 bases, and 1 base lay outside the gene matches. From germline, CDR1 is MDHEN and CDR2 SYDVKM. Here the CDR3 reads CASSNRGYGYTF. In nucleotides, the CDR3 is TGTGCCAGCAGTAACAGGGGGTATGGCTACACCTTC.

The genes are TRBV7-2 and TRBJ2-3; D might be TRBD1 or TRBD2, each matching 5 bases. The CDR3 runs to 15 residues. Germline V gives CDR1 SGHTA, CDR2 FQGNSA. The germline V and J ends were trimmed by 1 base and 2 bases, with 10 bases remaining between them. Here the CDR3 reads CASSLGPGPTDTQYF. Written as DNA, the CDR3 is TGTGCCAGCAGCTTAGGTCCGGGGCCCACAGATACGCAGTATTTT.